Detailed here is one TCR beta chain. Antigen specificity is unknown. Specified time point: week 5, during vaccination. Mutant IDH1 20-mer peptide, at 300 ug, made up each vaccine dose, with topical imiquimod. The repertoire was sequenced with immunoSEQ multiplex PCR; TCRdb's copy has only in-frame clones and lacks some. The sample lists roughly 42,000 clones, approximately 83% seen once, with about 1.5% in the top ten. This specimen comes from a study of a mutant IDH1 vaccine in newly diagnosed glioma. On the study more broadly: In some groups vaccination began 4-6 weeks post-radiotherapy; others received it with temozolomide. Most had both radiotherapy and temozolomide beforehand; others had only one.

The CDR3 loop spans 13 amino acids. Trimming removed 5 bases at V and 4 bases at J, with 9 bases between. The germline CDR1 and CDR2 sequences are LNHDA and SQIVND (reference sequence). Sequenced here: PBMCs, sampled from a glioma patient whose treatment included an IDH1 peptide vaccine. This receptor was obtained from a man aged 35 to 55 with glioma. The chain recombines TRBV19 with TRBJ1-5; D not certain. CDR3 DNA sequence: TGTGCCAGTAGTCCGAGCCTTAATCAGCCCCAGCATTTT. This codes for CASSPSLNQPQHF.